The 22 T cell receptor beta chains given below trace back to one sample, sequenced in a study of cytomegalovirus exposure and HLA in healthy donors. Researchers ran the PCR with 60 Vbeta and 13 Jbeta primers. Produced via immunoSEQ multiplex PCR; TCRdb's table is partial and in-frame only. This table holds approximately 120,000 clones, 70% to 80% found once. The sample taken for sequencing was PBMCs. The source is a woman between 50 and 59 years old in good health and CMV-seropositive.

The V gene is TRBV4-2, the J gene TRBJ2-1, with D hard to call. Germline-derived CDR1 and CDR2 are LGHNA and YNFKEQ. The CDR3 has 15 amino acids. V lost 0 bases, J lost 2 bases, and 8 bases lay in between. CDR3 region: CASSQDLVAYNEQFF. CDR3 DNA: TGTGCCAGCAGCCAAGATTTAGTGGCCTACAATGAGCAGTTCTTC.

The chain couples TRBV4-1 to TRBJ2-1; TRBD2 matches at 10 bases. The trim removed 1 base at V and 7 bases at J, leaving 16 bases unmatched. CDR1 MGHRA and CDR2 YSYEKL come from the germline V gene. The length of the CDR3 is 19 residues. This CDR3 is CASSQAPWGSGRVGNEQFF. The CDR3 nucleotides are TGCGCCAGCAGCCAAGCGCCTTGGGGGAGCGGGAGGGTAGGTAATGAGCAGTTCTTC.

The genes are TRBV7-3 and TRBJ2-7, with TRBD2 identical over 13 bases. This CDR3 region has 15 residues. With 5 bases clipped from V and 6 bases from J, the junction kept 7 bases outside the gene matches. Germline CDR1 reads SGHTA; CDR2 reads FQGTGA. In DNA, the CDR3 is TGTGCCAGCAGCCCCGGACTAGCGGGAGCGAGCGAGCAGTACTTC. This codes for CASSPGLAGASEQYF.

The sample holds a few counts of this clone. The CDR3 loop reads CASSVGRGGPYGYTF. As DNA, the CDR3 is TGTGCCAGCAGCGTAGGGCGGGGGGGCCCCTATGGCTACACCTTC. The rearrangement joins TRBV9 to TRBJ1-2, with D perhaps TRBD1 (6 bases). CDR1 is SGDLS, CDR2 YYNGEE, per germline. The CDR3 is 15 amino acids. V lost 0 bases and J lost 4, with 13 bases in between.

In nucleotides, the CDR3 is TGTGCCAGCAGCTTGCTGGGGCAGGGGGGAGAGACCCAGTACTTC. Encoded protein: CASSLLGQGGETQYF. The chain links TRBV7-9 to TRBJ2-5, with D tentatively TRBD1 (7 bases). The ends were cut back, 3 bases at V and 4 bases at J, with 15 bases in the middle. The CDR3 covers 15 residues. The germline V gene encodes CDR1 SEHNR and CDR2 FQNEAQ (reference sequence).

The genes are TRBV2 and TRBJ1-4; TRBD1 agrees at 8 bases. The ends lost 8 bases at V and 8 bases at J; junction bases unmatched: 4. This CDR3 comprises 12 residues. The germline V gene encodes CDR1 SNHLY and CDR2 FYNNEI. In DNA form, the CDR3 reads TGTGCCAGCGGCCGGGACAGGGAAAAACTGTTTTTT. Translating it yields CASGRDREKLFF.

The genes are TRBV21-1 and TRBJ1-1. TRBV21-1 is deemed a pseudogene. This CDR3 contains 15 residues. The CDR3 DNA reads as TGTGCCAGGGTCAACTGGTCACTTATGAACACTGAAGCTTTCTTT. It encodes CARVNWSLMNTEAFF.

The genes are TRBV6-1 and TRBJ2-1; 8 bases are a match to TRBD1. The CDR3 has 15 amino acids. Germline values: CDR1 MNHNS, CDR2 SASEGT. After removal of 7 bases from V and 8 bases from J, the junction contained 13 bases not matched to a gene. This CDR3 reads CASTPLDRALDEQFF. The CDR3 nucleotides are TGTGCCAGCACTCCGTTGGACAGGGCTCTCGATGAGCAGTTCTTC.

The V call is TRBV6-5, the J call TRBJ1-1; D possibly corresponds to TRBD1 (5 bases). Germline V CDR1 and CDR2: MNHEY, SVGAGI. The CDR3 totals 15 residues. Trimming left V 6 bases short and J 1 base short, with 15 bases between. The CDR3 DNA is TGTGCCAGCAGCCCACCGACAGAAAGGAACACTGAAGCTTTCTTT. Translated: CASSPPTERNTEAFF.

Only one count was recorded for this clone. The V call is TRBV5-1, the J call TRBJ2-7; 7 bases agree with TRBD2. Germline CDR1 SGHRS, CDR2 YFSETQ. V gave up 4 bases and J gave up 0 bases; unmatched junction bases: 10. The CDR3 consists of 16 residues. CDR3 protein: CASSGGTTASSYEQYF. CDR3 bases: TGCGCCAGCAGCGGGGGGACTACGGCCAGCTCCTACGAGCAGTACTTC.

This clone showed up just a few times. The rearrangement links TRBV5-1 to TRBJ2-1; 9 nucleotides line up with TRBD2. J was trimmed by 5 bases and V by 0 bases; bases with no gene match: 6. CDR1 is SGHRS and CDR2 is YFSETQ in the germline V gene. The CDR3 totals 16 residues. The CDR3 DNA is TGCGCCAGCAGCTTGGTGGCGGGAGGGACGCACAATGAGCAGTTCTTC. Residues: CASSLVAGGTHNEQFF.

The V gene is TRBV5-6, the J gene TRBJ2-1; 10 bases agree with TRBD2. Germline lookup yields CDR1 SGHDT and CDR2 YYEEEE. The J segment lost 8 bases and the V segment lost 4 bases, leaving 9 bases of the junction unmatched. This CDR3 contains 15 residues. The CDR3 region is CASSPDSGGRDEQFF. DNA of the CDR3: TGTGCCAGCAGCCCGGATAGCGGGGGGAGGGATGAGCAGTTCTTC.

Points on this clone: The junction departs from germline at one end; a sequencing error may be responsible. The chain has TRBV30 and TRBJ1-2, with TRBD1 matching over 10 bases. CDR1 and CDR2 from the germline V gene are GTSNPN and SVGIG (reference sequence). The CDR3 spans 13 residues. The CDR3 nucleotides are TGTGCCTGGTTTGGACAGGGGGTTCCTATTCTCTCCTTC. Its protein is CAWFGQGVPILSF.

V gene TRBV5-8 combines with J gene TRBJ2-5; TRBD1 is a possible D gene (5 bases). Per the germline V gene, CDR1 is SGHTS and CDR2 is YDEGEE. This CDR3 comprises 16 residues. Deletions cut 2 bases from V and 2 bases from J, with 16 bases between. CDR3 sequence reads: CASSFGSGLTQETQYF. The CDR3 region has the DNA TGTGCCAGCAGCTTTGGGTCAGGGCTCACACAAGAGACCCAGTACTTC. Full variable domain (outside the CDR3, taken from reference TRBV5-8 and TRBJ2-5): EAGVTQSPTHLIKTRGQQATLRCSPISGHTSVYWYQQALGLGLQFLLWYDEGEERNRGNFPPRFSGRQFPNYSSELNVNALELEDSALYLCASSFGSGLTQETQYFGPGTRLLVL.

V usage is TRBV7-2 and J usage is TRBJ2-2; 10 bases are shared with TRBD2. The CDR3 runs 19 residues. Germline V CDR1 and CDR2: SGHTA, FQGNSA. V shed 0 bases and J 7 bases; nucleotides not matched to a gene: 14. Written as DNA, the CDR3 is TGTGCCAGCAGCTTAGCTAAGGAAGCGGGAGGGCCGTTGTTCGGGGAGCTGTTTTTT. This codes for CASSLAKEAGGPLFGELFF.

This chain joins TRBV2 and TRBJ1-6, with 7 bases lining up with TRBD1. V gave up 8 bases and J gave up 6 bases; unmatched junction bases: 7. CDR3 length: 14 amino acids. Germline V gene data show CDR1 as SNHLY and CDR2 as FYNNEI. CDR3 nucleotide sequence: TGTGCCAGCTTACGGGACAGTATTAATTCACCCCTCCACTTT. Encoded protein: CASLRDSINSPLHF.

In DNA form, the CDR3 reads TGTGCCAGCAGTTACCAGGGTGCCGGCACTGAAGCTTTCTTT. Amino acids: CASSYQGAGTEAFF. The chain carries TRBV6-5 and TRBJ1-1, with D perhaps TRBD1 (5 bases). V lost 2 bases, J lost 4 bases, and 11 bases lay in between. This CDR3 has 14 amino acids. Germline CDR1 MNHEY, CDR2 SVGAGI.

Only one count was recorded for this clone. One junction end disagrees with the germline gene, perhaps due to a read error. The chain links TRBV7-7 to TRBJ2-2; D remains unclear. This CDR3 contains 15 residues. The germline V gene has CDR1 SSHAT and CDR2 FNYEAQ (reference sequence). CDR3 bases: TGTGCTAGCAGCCCAAACCCTGGCAGCACCGGGGAGCTGTTTTTT. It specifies CASSPNPGSTGELFF.

The CDR3 reads CSVHLAGINEQFF. The DNA of the CDR3 is TGCAGCGTCCACTTGGCAGGGATAAATGAGCAGTTCTTC. The genes are TRBV29-1 and TRBJ2-1, with TRBD1 as a possible D gene (5 bases). Trimming removed 6 bases at V and 7 bases at J, with 16 bases between. Germline V gene sequence: CDR1 SQVTM, CDR2 ANQGSEA. The length of the CDR3 is 13 residues.

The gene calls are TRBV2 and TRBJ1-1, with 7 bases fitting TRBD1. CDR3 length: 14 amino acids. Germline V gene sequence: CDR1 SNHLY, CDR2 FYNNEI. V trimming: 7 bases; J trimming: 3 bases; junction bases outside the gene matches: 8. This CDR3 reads CASKENRGYTEAFF. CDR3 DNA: TGTGCCAGCAAGGAAAACAGGGGATACACTGAAGCTTTCTTT.

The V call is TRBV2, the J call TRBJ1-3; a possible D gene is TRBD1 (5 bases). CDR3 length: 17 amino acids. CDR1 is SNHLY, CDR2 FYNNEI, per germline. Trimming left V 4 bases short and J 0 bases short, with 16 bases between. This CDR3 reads CASSVRRAGSSGNTIYF. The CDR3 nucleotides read TGTGCCAGCAGTGTTCGAAGGGCAGGGTCCTCTGGAAACACCATATATTTT.

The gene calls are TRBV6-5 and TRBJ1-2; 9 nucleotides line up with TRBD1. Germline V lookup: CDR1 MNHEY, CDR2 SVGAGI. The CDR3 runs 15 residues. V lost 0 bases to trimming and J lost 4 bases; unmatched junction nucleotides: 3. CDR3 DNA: TGTGCCAGCAGTTACTCTAGGACAGGGGTCTATGGCTACACCTTC. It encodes CASSYSRTGVYGYTF.